These T cell receptor beta chains were read from a single sample in a study of OX40 agonist ivuxolimab in advanced cancers. Profiling relied on immunoSEQ multiplex PCR, and the TCRdb table lists in-frame clones only, not all of them. The sample contains 47,000 or so clones, around 86% of which appear only once. Material: CD4+ or CD8+ T cells sorted from blood, obtained in a trial of the OX40 agonist ivuxolimab. The receptors were sampled from an adult with an advanced solid tumor such as melanoma, head and neck, liver or kidney cancer. Both conserved end residues are part of each CDR3. A D gene is named only where the DNA matches it firmly. The size entry is marked missing in some rows and otherwise reads once, few, many or a size class.

j_call v_call clone_size d_call cdr3_aa cdr3_nt
TRBJ1-2 TRBV7-9 - - CASSLGSSGYTF TGTGCCAGCAGCTTAGGTTCTTCTGGCTACACCTTC
TRBJ1-4 TRBV7-9 - - CASSPAKSQRENEKLFF TGTGCCAGCAGTCCCGCGAAATCACAGCGGGAGAATGAAAAACTGTTTTTT
TRBJ1-1 TRBV7-9 - TRBD1 CASSRDRPEAFF TGTGCCAGCAGCCGGGACAGGCCTGAAGCTTTCTTT
TRBJ1-1 TRBV5-1 once - CASSLTLMNTEAFF TGCGCCAGCAGCTTAACACTAATGAACACTGAAGCTTTCTTT
TRBJ2-5 TRBV5-5 - - CASSETLDYQETQYF TGTGCCAGCAGCGAAACCCTGGACTACCAAGAGACCCAGTACTTC
TRBJ1-2 TRBV7-9 few TRBD1 CASSFGTGRNYGYTF TGTGCCAGCAGCTTCGGGACAGGGAGAAACTATGGCTACACCTTC
TRBJ1-1 TRBV28 - TRBD1 CASSQIRDRAEAFF TGTGCCAGCAGCCAGATACGGGACAGGGCTGAAGCTTTCTTT
TRBJ1-4 TRBV7-9 - TRBD1 CASSSHGTGVNEKLFF TGTGCCAGCAGTTCCCATGGGACAGGGGTTAATGAAAAACTGTTTTTT
TRBJ1-1 TRBV7-6 - - CASSLEGGPPGRTEAFF TGTGCCAGCAGCTTAGAAGGGGGGCCGCCAGGGCGCACTGAAGCTTTCTTT
TRBJ2-7 TRBV9 - - CASSVGGGTHEQYF TGTGCCAGCAGCGTAGGTGGGGGGACTCACGAGCAGTACTTC
TRBJ2-1 TRBV5-4 - TRBD2 CASSSLGTRVNEQFF TGTGCCAGCAGCAGCCTCGGGACTAGAGTAAATGAGCAGTTCTTC
TRBJ2-5 TRBV6-1 - - CASSEEVAEETQYF TGTGCCAGCAGTGAAGAGGTAGCCGAAGAGACCCAGTACTTC
TRBJ1-1 TRBV4-1 - - CASTGAQNTEAFF TGCGCCAGCACCGGCGCCCAGAACACTGAAGCTTTCTTT
TRBJ1-1 TRBV7-3 - - CASGYGTNTEAFF TGTGCCAGCGGCTATGGGACCAACACTGAAGCTTTCTTT
TRBJ1-6 TRBV12-5 once - CASGLSGFNSPLHF TGTGCTAGTGGTTTGTCGGGATTTAATTCACCCCTCCACTTT
TRBJ2-1 TRBV9 - - CASSVARMNNEQFF TGTGCCAGCAGCGTAGCAAGGATGAACAATGAGCAGTTCTTC